These T cell receptor beta chains were read from a single sample in a study of T-cell reconstitution after alpha-beta-depleted transplantation in children. In TCRdb, the PCR reads were re-called with MiXCR into one record per CDR3 protein. Of 450,000 to 600,000 distinct CDR3 sequences in the sample, about a sixth are singletons; the top ten hold over 3%. The sample here was PBMCs from the stem cell graft donor, taken from the stem cell graft. Receptor source: a human donor who donated a stem cell graft to a child with acute lymphoblastic leukemia. The CDR3 runs from the conserved cysteine through the conserved F or W. A D gene is named only where the DNA matches it firmly. Clone size is not always given. Where it is, it says once, few, many or a class for expanded clones.

clone_size d_call j_call v_call cdr3_nt cdr3_aa
. . TRBJ2-4 TRBV12-3/TRBV12-4 TGTGCCAGCAGGGTCAAGGCCAAAAACATTCAGTACTTC CASRVKAKNIQYF
few . TRBJ2-3 TRBV7-2 TGTGCCAGCAGCTTAGGCGGGCTTACCGGAGATACGCAGTATTTT CASSLGGLTGDTQYF
few . TRBJ1-1 TRBV5-1 TGCGCCAGCAGCTCCCGGGGGCGCGATAAGAACACTGAAGCTTTCTTT CASSSRGRDKNTEAFF
many . TRBJ2-1 TRBV5-1 TGCGCCAGCAGCTTAGAACTTTACAATGAGCAGTTCTTC CASSLELYNEQFF
many . TRBJ2-7 TRBV11-2 TGTGCCAGCAGCTTATCCGCCGGATCCTCCTACGAGCAGTACTTC CASSLSAGSSYEQYF
. TRBD2 TRBJ2-1 TRBV7-9 TGTGCCAGCAGCCCACGGGGGGGCGGGTACAATGAGCAGTTCTTC CASSPRGGGYNEQFF
. TRBD1 TRBJ2-1 TRBV5-6 TGTGCCAGCAGCCCGGGACAGCCCTCCTACAATGAGCAGTTCTTC CASSPGQPSYNEQFF
few . TRBJ2-7 TRBV29-1 TGCAGCGTCGTGGAGGGAACTGCATCCGAGCAGTACTTC CSVVEGTASEQYF
many TRBD2 TRBJ2-7 TRBV6-1 TGTGCCAGCAGAAAGCGGGAGGGCTACGAGCAGTACTTC CASRKREGYEQYF
. . TRBJ2-7 TRBV11-2 TGTGCCAGCAGCCCCCCCTACGAGCAGTACTTC CASSPPYEQYF
few . TRBJ2-3 TRBV11-3 TGTGCCAGCAGCCCGTATCCCGACAGAACGGATACGCAGTATTTT CASSPYPDRTDTQYF
few TRBD2 TRBJ2-1 TRBV9 TGTGCCAGCAGCGTATCAGCGGGGCTTCGGGATGAGCAGTTCTTC CASSVSAGLRDEQFF
few TRBD1 TRBJ2-1 TRBV5-6 TGTGCCAGCAGCTCAGTGGACAGGGGGGACTACAATGAGCAGTTCTTC CASSSVDRGDYNEQFF
. TRBD1 TRBJ2-1 TRBV12-3/TRBV12-4 TGTGCCAGCAGTCGAACAGGGGAAGGCTACAATGAGCAGTTCTTC CASSRTGEGYNEQFF
. TRBD1 TRBJ2-1 TRBV5-1 TGCGCCAGCAGCTGGGGACAGGAGCAGTTCTTC CASSWGQEQFF
. . TRBJ2-2 TRBV5-5 TGTGCCAGCAGCTCCGGGACATCCGGGGAGCTGTTTTTT CASSSGTSGELFF
many . TRBJ2-1 TRBV11-2 TGTGCCAGCAGCTTACAGGCGGCGGTCAATGAGCAGTTCTTC CASSLQAAVNEQFF
. TRBD1 TRBJ2-3 TRBV10-3 TGTGCCATCAGTGACCCGACAGGGGGCCCAGATACGCAGTATTTT CAISDPTGGPDTQYF
few . TRBJ2-7 TRBV5-1 TGCGCCAGCAGCTTGGCGTTTCGTGATTTCCGGGACCCCAATATGGAGGAGCAGTACTTC CASSLAFRDFRDPNMEEQYF
. . TRBJ1-2 TRBV29-1 TGCAGCGTGGCCTTCCCAGGGGACTATGGCTACACCTTC CSVAFPGDYGYTF
. TRBD2 TRBJ2-1 TRBV4-1 TGCGCCAGCAGCTACTCGTCTAGCGGGGATAGCAGTGAGCAGTTCTTC CASSYSSSGDSSEQFF